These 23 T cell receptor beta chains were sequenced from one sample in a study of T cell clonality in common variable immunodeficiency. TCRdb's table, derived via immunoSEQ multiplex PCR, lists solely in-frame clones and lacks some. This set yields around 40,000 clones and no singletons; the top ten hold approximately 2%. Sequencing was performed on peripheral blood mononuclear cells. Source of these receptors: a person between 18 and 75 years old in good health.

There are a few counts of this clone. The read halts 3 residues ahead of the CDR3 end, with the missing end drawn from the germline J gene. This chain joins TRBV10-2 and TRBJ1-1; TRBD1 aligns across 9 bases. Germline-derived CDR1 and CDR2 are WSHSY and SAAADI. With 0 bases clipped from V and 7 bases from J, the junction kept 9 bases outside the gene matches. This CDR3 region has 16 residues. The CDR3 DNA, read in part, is TGCGCCAGCAGTGAGTCTTCATTACAGGGGGCAATTGAA. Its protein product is CASSESSLQGAIE. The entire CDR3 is CASSESSLQGAIEAFF.

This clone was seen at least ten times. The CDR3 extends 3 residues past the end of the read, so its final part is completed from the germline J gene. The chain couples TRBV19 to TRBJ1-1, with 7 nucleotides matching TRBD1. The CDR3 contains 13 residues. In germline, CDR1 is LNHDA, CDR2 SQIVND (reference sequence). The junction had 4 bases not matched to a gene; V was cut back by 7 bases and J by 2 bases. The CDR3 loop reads CASKEGANTEAFF. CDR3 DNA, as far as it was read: TGTGCCAGTAAAGAGGGGGCCAACACTGAA.

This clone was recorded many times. CDR3 residues: CASSTQGQNSPLHF. The DNA read from the CDR3 is TGTGCCAGTAGTACACAGGGGCAGAATTCACCC. The chain recombines TRBV19 with TRBJ1-6, with TRBD1 matching 7 bases. The observed sequence ends 3 residues before the CDR3 terminus, with the missing tail filled in from the germline J gene. The CDR3 consists of 14 residues. The junction had 4 bases not matched to a gene; V was cut back by 4 bases and J by 7 bases. Germline CDR1 is LNHDA and CDR2 is SQIVND (reference sequence).

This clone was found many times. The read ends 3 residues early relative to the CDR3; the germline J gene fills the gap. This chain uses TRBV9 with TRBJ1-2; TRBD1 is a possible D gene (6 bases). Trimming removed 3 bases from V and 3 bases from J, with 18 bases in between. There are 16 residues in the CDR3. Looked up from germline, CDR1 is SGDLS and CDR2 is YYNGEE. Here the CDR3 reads CASSAVELTGDYGYTF. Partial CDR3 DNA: TGTGCCAGCAGCGCTGTAGAGTTGACAGGAGACTATGGC.

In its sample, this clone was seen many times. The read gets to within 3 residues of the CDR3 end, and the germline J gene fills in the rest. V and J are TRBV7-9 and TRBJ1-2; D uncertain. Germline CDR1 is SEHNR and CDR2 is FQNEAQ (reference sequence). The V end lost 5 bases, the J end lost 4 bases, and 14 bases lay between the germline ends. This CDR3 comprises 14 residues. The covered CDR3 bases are TGTGCCAGCAGCCCCAATAAGACATTCTATGGC. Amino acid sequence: CASSPNKTFYG. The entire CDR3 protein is CASSPNKTFYGYTF.

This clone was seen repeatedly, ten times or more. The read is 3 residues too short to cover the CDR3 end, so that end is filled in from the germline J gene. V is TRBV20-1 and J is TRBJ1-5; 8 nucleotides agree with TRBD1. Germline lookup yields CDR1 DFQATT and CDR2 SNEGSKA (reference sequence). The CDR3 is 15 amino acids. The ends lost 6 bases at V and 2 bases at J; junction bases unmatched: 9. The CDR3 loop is CSAKISGQGNQPQHF. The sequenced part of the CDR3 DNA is TGCAGTGCCAAAATTTCGGGACAGGGCAATCAGCCC.

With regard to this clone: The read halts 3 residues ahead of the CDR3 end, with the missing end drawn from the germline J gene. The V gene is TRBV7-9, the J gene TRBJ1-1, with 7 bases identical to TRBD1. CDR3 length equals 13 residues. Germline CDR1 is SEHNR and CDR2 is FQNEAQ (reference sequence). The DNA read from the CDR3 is TGTGCCAGCAGCTCCCAGGGGACAGAGACA. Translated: CASSSQGTET. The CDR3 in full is CASSSQGTETAFF.

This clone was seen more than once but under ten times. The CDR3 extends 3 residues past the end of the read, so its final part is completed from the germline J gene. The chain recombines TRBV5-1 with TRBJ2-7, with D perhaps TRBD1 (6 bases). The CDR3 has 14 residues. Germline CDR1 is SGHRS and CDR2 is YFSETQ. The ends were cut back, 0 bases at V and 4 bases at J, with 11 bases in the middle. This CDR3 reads CASSLEGTKYEQYF. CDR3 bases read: TGCGCCAGCAGCTTGGAAGGGACAAAATACGAG. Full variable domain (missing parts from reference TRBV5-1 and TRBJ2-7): KAGVTQTPRYLIKTRGQQVTLSCSPISGHRSVSWYQQTPGQGLQFLFEYFSETQRNKGNFPGRFSGRQFSNSRSEMNVSTLELGDSALYLCASSLEGTKYEQYFGPGTRLTVT.

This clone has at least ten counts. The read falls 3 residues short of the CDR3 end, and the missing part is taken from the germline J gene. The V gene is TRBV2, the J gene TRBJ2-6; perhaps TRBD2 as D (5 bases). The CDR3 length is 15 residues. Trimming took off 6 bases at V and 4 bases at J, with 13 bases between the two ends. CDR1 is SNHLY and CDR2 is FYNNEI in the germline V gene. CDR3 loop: CASRERGSGANVLTF. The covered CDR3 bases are TGTGCCAGCAGAGAACGAGGGTCCGGGGCCAACGTC.

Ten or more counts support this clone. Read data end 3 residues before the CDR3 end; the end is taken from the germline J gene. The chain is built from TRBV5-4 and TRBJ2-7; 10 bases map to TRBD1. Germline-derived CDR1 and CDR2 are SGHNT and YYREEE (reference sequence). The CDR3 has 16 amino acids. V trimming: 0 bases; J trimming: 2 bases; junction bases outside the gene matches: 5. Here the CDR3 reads CASSLETGTGAYEQYF. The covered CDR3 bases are TGTGCCAGCAGCTTGGAGACCGGGACAGGGGCCTACGAG.

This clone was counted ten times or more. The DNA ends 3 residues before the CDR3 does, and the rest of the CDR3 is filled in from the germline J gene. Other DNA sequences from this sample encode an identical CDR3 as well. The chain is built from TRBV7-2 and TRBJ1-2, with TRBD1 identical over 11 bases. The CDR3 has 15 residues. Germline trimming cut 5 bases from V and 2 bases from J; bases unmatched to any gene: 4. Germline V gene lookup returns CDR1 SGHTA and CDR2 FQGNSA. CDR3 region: CASSQGQGVNYGYTF. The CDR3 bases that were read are TGTGCCAGCAGCCAGGGACAGGGGGTAAACTATGGC.

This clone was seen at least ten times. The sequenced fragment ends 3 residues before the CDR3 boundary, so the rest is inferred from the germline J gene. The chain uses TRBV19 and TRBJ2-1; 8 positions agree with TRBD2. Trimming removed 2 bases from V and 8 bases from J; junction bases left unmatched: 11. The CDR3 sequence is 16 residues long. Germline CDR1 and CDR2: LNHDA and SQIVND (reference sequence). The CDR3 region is CASSITPGLGFYEQFF. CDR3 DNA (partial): TGTGCCAGTAGTATAACACCGGGACTAGGATTCTATGAG.

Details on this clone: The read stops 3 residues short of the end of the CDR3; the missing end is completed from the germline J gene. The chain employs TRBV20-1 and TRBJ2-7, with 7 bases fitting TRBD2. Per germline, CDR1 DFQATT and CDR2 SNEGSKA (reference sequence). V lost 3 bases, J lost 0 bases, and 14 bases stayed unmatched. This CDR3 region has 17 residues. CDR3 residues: CSARRDFERGFSYEQYF. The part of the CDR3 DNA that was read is TGCAGTGCTAGGAGGGACTTCGAGCGGGGCTTCTCCTACGAG.

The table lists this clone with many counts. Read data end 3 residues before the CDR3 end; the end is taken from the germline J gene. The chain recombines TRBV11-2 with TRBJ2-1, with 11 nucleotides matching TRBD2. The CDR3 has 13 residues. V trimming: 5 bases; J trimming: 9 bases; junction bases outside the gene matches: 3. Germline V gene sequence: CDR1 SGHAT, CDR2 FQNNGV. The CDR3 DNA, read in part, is TGTGCCAGCAGCGGACTAGCGGGCGGTGAG. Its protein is CASSGLAGGE. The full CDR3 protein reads CASSGLAGGEQFF.

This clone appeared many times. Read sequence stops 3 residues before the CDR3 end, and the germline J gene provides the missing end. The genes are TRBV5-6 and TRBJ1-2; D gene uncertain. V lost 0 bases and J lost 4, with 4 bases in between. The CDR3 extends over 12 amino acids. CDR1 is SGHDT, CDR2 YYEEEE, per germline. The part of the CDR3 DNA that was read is TGTGCCAGCAGCTTGGAGCCCTATGGC. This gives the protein CASSLEPYG. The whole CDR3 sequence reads CASSLEPYGYTF. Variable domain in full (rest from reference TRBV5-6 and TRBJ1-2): DAGVTQSPTHLIKTRGQQVTLRCSPKSGHDTVSWYQQALGQGPQFIFQYYEEEERQRGNFPDRFSGHQFPNYSSELNVNALLLGDSALYLCASSLEPYGYTFGSGTRLTVV.

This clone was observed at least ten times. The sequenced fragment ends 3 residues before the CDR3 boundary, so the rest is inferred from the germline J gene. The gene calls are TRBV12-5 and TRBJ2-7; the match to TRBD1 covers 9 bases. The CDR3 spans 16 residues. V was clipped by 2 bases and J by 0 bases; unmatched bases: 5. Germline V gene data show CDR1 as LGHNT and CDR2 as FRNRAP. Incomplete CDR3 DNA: TGTGCTAGTGGTTTGCCCGGACAGGGGTCCTCCTACGAG. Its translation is CASGLPGQGSSYE. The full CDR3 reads CASGLPGQGSSYEQYF.

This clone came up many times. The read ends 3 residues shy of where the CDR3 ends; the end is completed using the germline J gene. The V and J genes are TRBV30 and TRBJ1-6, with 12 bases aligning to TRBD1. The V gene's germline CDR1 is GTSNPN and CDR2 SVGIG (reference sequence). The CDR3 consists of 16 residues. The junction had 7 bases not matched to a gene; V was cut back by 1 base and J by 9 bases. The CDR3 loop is CAWSGDRGLTGSPLHF. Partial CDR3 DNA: TGTGCCTGGAGTGGGGACAGGGGGCTGACAGGTTCACCC.

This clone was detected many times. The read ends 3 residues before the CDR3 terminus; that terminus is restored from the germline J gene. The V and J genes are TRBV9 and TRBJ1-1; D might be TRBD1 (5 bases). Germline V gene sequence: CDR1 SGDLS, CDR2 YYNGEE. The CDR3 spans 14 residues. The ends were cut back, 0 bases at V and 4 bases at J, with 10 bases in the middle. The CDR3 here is CASSVVAGSTEAFF. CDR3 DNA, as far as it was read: TGTGCCAGCAGCGTAGTAGCAGGGAGCACTGAA.

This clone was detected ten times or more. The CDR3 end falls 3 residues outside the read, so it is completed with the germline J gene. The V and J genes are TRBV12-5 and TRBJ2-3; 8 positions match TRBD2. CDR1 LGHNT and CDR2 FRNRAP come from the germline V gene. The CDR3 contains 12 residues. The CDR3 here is CASNGGGETQYF. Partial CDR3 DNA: TGTGCTAGCAACGGGGGGGGAGAGACG.

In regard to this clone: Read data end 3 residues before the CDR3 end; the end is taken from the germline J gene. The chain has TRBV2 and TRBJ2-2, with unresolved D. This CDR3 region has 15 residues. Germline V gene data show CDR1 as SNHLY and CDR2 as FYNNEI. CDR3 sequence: CASSEFGLANEKLFF. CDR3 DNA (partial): TGTGCCAGCAGTGAGTTTGGGTTAGCTAATGAAAAG.

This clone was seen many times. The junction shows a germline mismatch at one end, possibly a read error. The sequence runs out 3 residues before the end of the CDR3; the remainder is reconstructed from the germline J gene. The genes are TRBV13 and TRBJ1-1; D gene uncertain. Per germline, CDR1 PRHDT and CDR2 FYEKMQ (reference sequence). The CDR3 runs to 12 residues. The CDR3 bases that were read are TGTGCCAGCAGCCTAGGGCGCTCTGAA. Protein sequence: CASSLGRSE. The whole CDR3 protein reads CASSLGRSEAFF. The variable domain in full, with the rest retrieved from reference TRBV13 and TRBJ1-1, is AAGVIQSPRHLIKEKRETATLKCYPIPRHDTVYWYQQGPGQDPQFLISFYEKMQSDKGSIPDRFSAQQFSDYHSELNMSSLELGDSALYFCASSLGRSEAFFGQGTRLTVV.

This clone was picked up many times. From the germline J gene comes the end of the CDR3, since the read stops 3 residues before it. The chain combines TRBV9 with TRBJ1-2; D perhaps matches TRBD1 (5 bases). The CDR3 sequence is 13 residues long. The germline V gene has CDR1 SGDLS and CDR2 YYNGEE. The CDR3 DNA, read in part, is TGTGCCAGCAGCGTCCTCGGGGGTCTCGGC. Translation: CASSVLGGLG. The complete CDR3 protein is CASSVLGGLGYTF.

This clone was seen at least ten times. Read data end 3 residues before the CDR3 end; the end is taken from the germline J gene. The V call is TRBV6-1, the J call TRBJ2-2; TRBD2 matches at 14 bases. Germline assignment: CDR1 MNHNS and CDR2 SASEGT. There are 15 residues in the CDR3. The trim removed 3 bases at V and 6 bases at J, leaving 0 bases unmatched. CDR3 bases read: TGTGCCAGCAGTGAGACTAGCGGGGGGGCCGGGGAG. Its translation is CASSETSGGAGE. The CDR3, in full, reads CASSETSGGAGELFF.